A single T cell receptor beta chain is shown here with its context. Its antigen remains unidentified. Qualities for individual bases were not recorded, and no much larger clone is one base off. Synthetic TCR analog templates were spiked into each PCR so that absolute template abundance could be estimated from read counts. Using the immunoSEQ assay, TCRbeta CDR3 regions were amplified from genomic DNA with bias-controlled V and J gene primers. Rearranged TCRbeta segments were sequenced at approximately 20X coverage. The paper's data handling went like this. Sequencing errors were corrected by clustering, and CDR3s were annotated against IMGT so that V, D and J genes could be assigned. Downstream analyses used only productive TCRbeta rearrangements, leaving out any out-of-frame or stop-codon sequences. Clonality was computed as one minus Shannon entropy normalized by the log of the number of unique productive sequences. Clones differing between time points or between blood and tumor were identified by Fisher's exact test with Benjamini-Hochberg correction at adjusted p below 0.01. TCRdb carries this immuneACCESS record with in-frame sequences only. Its versions omit some clonotypes, under half of them owing to an unresolved V gene in the studies checked, with the rest unexplained. D and trimming were read from the DNA, whereas the V and J calls and clone size are those reported in that table. This sample is represented by approximately 63,000 clones; 75% to 90% of them were singletons. The top ten clonotypes cover 1.5% to 2% of the sample.

The sample's time point, from its label and the paper: pretreatment peripheral blood. The cohort comprised around 30 patients with locally advanced or metastatic urothelial carcinoma treated at Memorial Sloan Kettering on a trial protocol. Peripheral blood mononuclear cells were collected pretreatment and during treatment, at between 1 and 8 total time points per patient. The Qiagen DNeasy Blood extraction kit was used to purify genomic DNA from total PBMCs and tumor samples. PBMCs were collected pretreatment and during treatment and were isolated and stored as previously described. V loses 10 bases of germline sequence and J loses 3 bases, and the interval between the two ends is 13 bases. Reading the germline V gene gives CDR1 WSHSY and CDR2 SAAADI. Inclusive of the bounding cysteine and phenylalanine, the CDR3 is 12 residues long. CDR3 DNA is the only sequence kept; it has 36 bases, read in frame from the first base.

This specimen comes from a study of PD-L1 blockade in urothelial cancer (dated by TCRdb to 2016 to 2017). A note on the overall study: Every patient began therapy in 2014 and was given atezolizumab 1,200 mg intravenously every 3 weeks. Blood samples yielded a median of roughly 140,000 T cells and more than 80,000 unique TCRs, with median clonality approximately 0.08. Approximately 30 patients had pretreatment blood TCR-seq, about 24 had at least one posttreatment blood collection, and about 24 had tumor TCR-seq. About 85% of the 29 patients were males with bladder-origin urothelial cancer, and about 65% of the roughly 29 reported a prior smoking history. Patients had an ECOG performance status of 0 or 1 and had received between 0 and 3 prior chemotherapy regimens. Blood samples were analyzed 3 weeks after the start of treatment (second dose) and 6 weeks after the start of treatment. Durable clinical benefit was achieved by nine patients and was not achieved by 20 patients. An exploratory multi-omic analysis was conducted of the somatic, immune and clinical correlates of response to PD-L1 blockade with atezolizumab in urothelial cancer. Pretreatment tumor samples and matched peripheral blood, collected serially before and after atezolizumab treatment, underwent TCR sequencing. In the same patients, pretreatment tumors underwent whole exome sequencing and RNA sequencing in addition to TCR sequencing. Durable clinical benefit meant progression-free survival longer than 6 months, and TCR features were also tested against progression-free and overall survival.

The investigation overall reported the following: Greater expansion of tumor-associated TCR clones in peripheral blood 3 weeks after the start of treatment was observed in patients with durable benefit (n of about 20, p = 0.022). Because of the small sample size (n ≈ 31) and the many exploratory analyses performed, the results are intended to be regarded as hypothesis-generating. Improved progression-free and overall survival was found to be associated with pretreatment peripheral blood TCR clonality below the median.

The sample in question was PBMCs, obtained around atezolizumab (anti-PD-L1) treatment. The chain is made from TRBV10-2 and TRBJ2-7; the D region possibly corresponds to TRBD2 (7 bases align). The clonotype was recovered from a man between 65 and 85 years old with urothelial cancer. Read as DNA, the sequence is TGCGCCACCCGGGGGGCAGTCTACGAGCAGTACTTC. It translates to CATRGAVYEQYF.